The sequence of this T cell receptor beta chain was determined in a study of cytomegalovirus exposure and HLA in healthy donors. PCR used 60 Vbeta primers and 13 Jbeta primers. Assay: immunoSEQ multiplex PCR; the TCRdb copy retains only in-frame clones and omits some. This sample's table has 150,000 or so clones. The V end lost 3 bases, the J end lost 5 bases, and 10 bases lay between the germline ends. The CDR3 consists of 13 residues. CDR1 is MGHDK, CDR2 SYGVNS, per germline. Sequenced sample: PBMCs. This sequence was found in a man between 18 and 29 years old in good health and CMV-seronegative. The V call is TRBV25-1, the J call TRBJ2-5; D might be TRBD2 (6 bases). In nucleotides, the CDR3 is TGTGCCAGCAGTGAGGCAGGGAGGGAGACCCAGTACTTC. Its translation: CASSEAGRETQYF.